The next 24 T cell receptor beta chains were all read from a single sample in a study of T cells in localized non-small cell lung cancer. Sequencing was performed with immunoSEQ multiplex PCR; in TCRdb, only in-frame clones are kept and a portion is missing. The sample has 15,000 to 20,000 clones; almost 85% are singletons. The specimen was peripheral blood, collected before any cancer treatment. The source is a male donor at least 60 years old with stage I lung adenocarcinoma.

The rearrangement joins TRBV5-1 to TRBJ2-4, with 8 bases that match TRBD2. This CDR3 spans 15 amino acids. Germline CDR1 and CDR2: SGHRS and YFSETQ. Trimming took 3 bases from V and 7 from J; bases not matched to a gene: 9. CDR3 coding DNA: TGCGCCAGCAGCTCGTCCGGGACTAGTTCCAACATTCAGTACTTC. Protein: CASSSSGTSSNIQYF.

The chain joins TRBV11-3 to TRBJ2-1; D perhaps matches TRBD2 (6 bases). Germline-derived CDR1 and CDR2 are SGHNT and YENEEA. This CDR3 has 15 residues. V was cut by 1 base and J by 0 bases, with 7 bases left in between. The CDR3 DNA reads TGTGCCAGCAGCTTAGGGGGGGACTCCTACAATGAGCAGTTCTTC. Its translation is CASSLGGDSYNEQFF.

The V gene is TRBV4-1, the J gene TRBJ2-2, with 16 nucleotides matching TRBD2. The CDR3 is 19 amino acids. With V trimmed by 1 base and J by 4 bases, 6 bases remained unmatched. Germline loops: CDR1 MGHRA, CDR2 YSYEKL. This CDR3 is CASSQAPGLAGGPTGELFF. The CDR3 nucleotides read TGCGCCAGCAGCCAAGCCCCGGGACTAGCGGGGGGGCCCACCGGGGAGCTGTTTTTT.

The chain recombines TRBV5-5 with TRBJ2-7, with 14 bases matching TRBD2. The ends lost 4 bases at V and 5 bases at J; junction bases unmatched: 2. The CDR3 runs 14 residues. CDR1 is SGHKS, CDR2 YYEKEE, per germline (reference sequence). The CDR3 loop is CASSQGLAGDEQYF. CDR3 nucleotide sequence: TGTGCCAGCAGCCAGGGACTAGCGGGAGACGAGCAGTACTTC.

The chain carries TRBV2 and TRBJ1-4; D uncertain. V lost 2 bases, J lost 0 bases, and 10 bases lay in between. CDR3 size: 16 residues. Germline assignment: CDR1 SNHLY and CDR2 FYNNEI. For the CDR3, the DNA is TGTGCCAGCAGTGAATTACAGCGTGCAACTAATGAAAAACTGTTTTTT. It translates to CASSELQRATNEKLFF.

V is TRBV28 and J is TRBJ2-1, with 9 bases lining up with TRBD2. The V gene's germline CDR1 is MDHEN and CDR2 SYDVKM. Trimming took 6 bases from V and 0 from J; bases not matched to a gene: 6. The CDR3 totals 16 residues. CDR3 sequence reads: CASSRVAGASYNEQFF. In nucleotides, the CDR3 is TGTGCCAGCAGCCGGGTAGCGGGAGCCTCCTACAATGAGCAGTTCTTC.

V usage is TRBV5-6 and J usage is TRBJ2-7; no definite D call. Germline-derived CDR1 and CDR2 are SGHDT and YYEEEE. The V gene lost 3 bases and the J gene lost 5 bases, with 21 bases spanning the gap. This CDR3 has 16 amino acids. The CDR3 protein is CASSYFVATLIHEQYF. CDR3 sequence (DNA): TGTGCCAGCAGCTATTTTGTAGCTACCTTAATCCACGAGCAGTACTTC.

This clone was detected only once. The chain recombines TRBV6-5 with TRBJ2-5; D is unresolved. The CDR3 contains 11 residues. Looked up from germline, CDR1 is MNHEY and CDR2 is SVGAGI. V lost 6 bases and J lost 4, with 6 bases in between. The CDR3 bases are TGTGCCAGCAGGTACAGAGAGACCCAGTACTTC. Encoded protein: CASRYRETQYF.

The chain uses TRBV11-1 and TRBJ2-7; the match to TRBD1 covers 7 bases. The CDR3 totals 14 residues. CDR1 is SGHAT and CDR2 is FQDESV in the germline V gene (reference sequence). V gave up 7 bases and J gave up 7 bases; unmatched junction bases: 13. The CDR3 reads CASTPRDSPWEQYF. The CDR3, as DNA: TGTGCCAGCACCCCCCGGGACAGCCCTTGGGAGCAGTACTTC. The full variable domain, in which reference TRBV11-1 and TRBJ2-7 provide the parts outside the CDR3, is EAEVAQSPRYKITEKSQAVAFWCDPISGHATLYWYRQILGQGPELLVQFQDESVVDDSQLPKDRFSAERLKGVDSTLKIQPAELGDSAMYLCASTPRDSPWEQYFGPGTRLTVT.

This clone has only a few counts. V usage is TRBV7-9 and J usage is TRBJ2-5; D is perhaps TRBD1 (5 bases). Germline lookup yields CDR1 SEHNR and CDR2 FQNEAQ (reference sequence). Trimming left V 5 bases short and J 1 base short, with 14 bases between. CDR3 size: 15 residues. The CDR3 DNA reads TGTGCCAGCAGCAACCTTGGACAACTCCAAGAGACCCAGTACTTC. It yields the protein CASSNLGQLQETQYF.

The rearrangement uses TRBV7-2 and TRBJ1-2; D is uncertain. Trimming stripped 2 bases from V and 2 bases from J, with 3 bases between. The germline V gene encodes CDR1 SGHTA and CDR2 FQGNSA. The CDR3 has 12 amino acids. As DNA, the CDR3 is TGTGCCAGCAGCTTACTAAACTATGGCTACACCTTC. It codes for CASSLLNYGYTF.

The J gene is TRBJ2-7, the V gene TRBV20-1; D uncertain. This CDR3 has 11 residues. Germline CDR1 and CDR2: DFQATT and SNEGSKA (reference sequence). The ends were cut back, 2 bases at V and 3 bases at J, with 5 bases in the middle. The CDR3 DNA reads TGCAGTGCTAGACCCCGCTACGAGCAGTACTTC. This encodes CSARPRYEQYF.

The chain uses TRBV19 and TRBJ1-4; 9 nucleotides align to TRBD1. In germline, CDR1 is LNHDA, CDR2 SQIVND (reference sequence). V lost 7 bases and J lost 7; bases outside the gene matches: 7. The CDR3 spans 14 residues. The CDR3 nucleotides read TGTGCCAGTACTCCGGGACAGGGTCTTGAAAAACTGTTTTTT. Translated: CASTPGQGLEKLFF.

The CDR3 DNA reads TGTGCCAGCAGCTTGGTTGGTGGGGCCTCCTACAATGAGCAGTTCTTC. Translated: CASSLVGGASYNEQFF. The chain recombines TRBV5-4 with TRBJ2-1; D might be TRBD1 (5 bases). The germline CDR1 and CDR2 sequences are SGHNT and YYREEE (reference sequence). V was pared by 0 bases and J by 0 bases, with 10 bases between. There are 16 residues in the CDR3.

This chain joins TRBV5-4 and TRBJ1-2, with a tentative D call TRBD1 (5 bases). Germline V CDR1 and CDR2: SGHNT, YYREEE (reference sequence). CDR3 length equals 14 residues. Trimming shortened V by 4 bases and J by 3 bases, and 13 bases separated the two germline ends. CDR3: CASSKAVQDYGYTF. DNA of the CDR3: TGTGCCAGCAGCAAAGCCGTACAGGACTATGGCTACACCTTC. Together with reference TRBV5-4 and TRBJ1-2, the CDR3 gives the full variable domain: ETGVTQSPTHLIKTRGQQVTLRCSSQSGHNTVSWYQQALGQGPQFIFQYYREEENGRGNFPPRFSGLQFPNYSSELNVNALELDDSALYLCASSKAVQDYGYTFGSGTRLTVV.

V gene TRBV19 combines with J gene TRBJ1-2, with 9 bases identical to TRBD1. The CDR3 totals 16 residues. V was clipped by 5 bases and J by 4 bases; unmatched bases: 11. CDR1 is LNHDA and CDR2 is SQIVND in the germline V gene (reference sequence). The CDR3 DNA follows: TGTGCCAGTAGTGCTACCCGGGACAGGGCCGGCTATGGCTACACCTTC. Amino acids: CASSATRDRAGYGYTF.

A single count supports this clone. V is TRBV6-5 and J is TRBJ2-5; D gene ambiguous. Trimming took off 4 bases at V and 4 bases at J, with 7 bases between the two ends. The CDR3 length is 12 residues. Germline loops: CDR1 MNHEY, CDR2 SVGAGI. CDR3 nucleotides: TGTGCCAGCAGTTTCTCCGGAGAGACCCAGTACTTC. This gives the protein CASSFSGETQYF.

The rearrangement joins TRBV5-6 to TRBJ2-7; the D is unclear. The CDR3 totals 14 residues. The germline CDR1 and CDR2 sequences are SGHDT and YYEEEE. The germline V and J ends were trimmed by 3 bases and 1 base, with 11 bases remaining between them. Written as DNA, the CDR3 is TGTGCCAGCAGCTCGGACGGTGATTCCTACGAGCAGTACTTC. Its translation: CASSSDGDSYEQYF.

CDR3 loop: CASSLAALAGISGANVLTF. In nucleotides, the CDR3 is TGTGCCAGCAGCTTAGCGGCACTAGCGGGGATCTCTGGGGCCAACGTCCTGACTTTC. The chain recombines TRBV7-9 with TRBJ2-6; 10 positions match TRBD2. The CDR3 loop spans 19 amino acids. V lost 0 bases and J lost 0; bases outside the gene matches: 5. Germline CDR1 reads SEHNR; CDR2 reads FQNEAQ (reference sequence).

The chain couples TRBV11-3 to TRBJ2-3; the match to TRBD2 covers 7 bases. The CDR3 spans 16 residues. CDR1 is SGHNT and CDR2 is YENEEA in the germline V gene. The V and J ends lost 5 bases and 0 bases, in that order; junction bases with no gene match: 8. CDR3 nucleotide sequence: TGTGCCAGCAGCCCCAGAGCGGGATCTAGCACAGATACGCAGTATTTT. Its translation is CASSPRAGSSTDTQYF.

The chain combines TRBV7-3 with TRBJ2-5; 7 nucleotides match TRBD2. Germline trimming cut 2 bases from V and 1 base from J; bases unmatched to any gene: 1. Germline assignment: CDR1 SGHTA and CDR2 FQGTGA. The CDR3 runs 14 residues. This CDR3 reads CASSLGGSQETQYF. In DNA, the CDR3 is TGTGCCAGCAGCTTAGGCGGGAGCCAAGAGACCCAGTACTTC.

The CDR3 spells CASSVDRTASTDTQYF. DNA for the CDR3: TGTGCCAGCAGCGTAGACAGGACAGCTAGCACAGATACGCAGTATTTT. This rearrangement joins TRBV9 to TRBJ2-3, with D perhaps matching TRBD1 (6 bases). Germline V gives CDR1 SGDLS, CDR2 YYNGEE. The CDR3 consists of 16 residues. V was pared by 0 bases and J by 0 bases, with 11 bases between.

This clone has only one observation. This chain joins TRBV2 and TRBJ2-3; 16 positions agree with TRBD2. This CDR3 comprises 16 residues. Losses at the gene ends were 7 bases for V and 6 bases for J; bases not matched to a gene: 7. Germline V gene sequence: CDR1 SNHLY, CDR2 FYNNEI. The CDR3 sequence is CASKNGTSGRADTQYF. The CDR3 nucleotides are TGTGCCAGCAAAAACGGGACTAGCGGGAGGGCGGATACGCAGTATTTT.

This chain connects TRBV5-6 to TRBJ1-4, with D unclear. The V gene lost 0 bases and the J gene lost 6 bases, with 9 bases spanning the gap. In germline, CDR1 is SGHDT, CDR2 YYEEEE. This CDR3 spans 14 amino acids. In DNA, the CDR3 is TGTGCCAGCAGCTTGGGGCAGGTTGATGAAAAACTGTTTTTT. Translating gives CASSLGQVDEKLFF.